This T cell receptor (beta chain) originates from a study of T cell repertoires in cytomegalovirus infection (dated by TCRdb to between 2018 and 2021). About the full investigation: Peptide stimulations targeted recently identified HLA-C-restricted CMV epitopes, whose presentation resists viral immunomodulation, together with well-studied HLA-B-restricted epitopes. Because public TCR beta signatures pointed to carriage of CMV infection together with the matching HLA type, the HLA type of each donor mattered for the analysis.

Overall results and qualifications from the work: Carriers of CMV infection plus the relevant HLA type were discriminated by the cumulative frequency of public TCR beta family members in the study cohort and in an independent approximately 340-donor cohort. In the ex vivo response, HLA-C-restricted CMV-specific TCR beta clonotypes were dominant, and in two of eight donors the single most frequent clonotype came from this HLA-C-restricted group.

Interpreted using the paper, the treatment or condition label stands for: in vitro stimulation with specific CMV peptide epitopes to enrich CMV-specific T cells. The listed sequencing device is Illumina HiSeq 1500. The raw public data were reprocessed by TCRdb itself: fastp quality trimming at Q25, MiXCR clonotype calling, in-frame beta chains only. Every entry covers one CDR3 protein and lists the most common genes and DNA from its rows. The sample table shows 100,000 or so distinct CDR3 sequences, and 35% to 50% are seen once. Together, the top ten hold less than 80% of the sample. Comments on this clonotype: This receptor's antigen is unknown. No per-base quality is available; no much larger clone lies one base away.

Via the germline V gene (reference sequence), CDR1 is MNHEY and CDR2 SMNVEV. The CDR3 numbers 14 residues from cysteine through phenylalanine. Only the CDR3 region is kept as DNA, spanning 42 bases read in frame from base 1. Trimming accounts for 11 bases at V and 2 bases at J, while the number of junction bases matched to no gene is 7. The rearranged chain carries TRBV27 and TRBJ2-3, with 10 bases in between that match TRBD1. The source is a human donor in good health (CMV status not recorded). Some clones in this sample may be carry-over from other donors' samples. The sample was CD8+ T cells from cultured PBMCs, taken from culture after CMV antigen stimulation. The nucleotide sequence reads TGTGCCGGCCGGGACAGGGGAATCACAGATACGCAGTATTTT. This gives the protein CAGRDRGITDTQYF.